A single sample is the source of the 26 T cell receptor beta chains below, sequenced in a study of T cell responses to AZD1222 COVID-19 vaccine. Produced via immunoSEQ multiplex PCR; TCRdb's table is partial and in-frame only. The data show 90,000 to 120,000 clones, around 93% seen once. This material consisted of peripheral blood, taken 28 days after the second AZD1222 dose. Receptors originate from an adult who received the AZD1222 COVID-19 vaccine.

This clone was counted a few times. The chain couples TRBV6-5 to TRBJ1-4; D remains ambiguous. Trimming left V 10 bases short and J 7 bases short, with 16 bases between. Germline V lookup: CDR1 MNHEY, CDR2 SVGAGI. The CDR3 is 13 amino acids. This CDR3 reads CATERLLGEKLFF. CDR3 DNA sequence: TGTGCCACGGAGAGACTCCTGGGTGAAAAACTGTTTTTT.

The V and J genes are TRBV6-1 and TRBJ1-2; the D gene is possibly TRBD1 (5 bases). The germline V and J ends were trimmed by 2 bases and 8 bases, with 9 bases remaining between them. The CDR3 loop spans 12 amino acids. The germline V gene has CDR1 MNHNS and CDR2 SASEGT. The CDR3 nucleotides read TGTGCCAGCAGTGAACTGAGGGACGGCTACACCTTC. Translation: CASSELRDGYTF.

The rearrangement joins TRBV28 to TRBJ1-5, with TRBD1 identical over 7 bases. Trimming cost V 1 base and J 7 bases; bases outside gene matches: 4. The CDR3 sequence is 14 residues long. Germline lookup yields CDR1 MDHEN and CDR2 SYDVKM. In DNA form, the CDR3 reads TGTGCCAGCAGTTTATTGACAGGGTACCAGCCCCAGCATTTT. Translation: CASSLLTGYQPQHF.

The J gene is TRBJ2-6, the V gene TRBV20-1; D remains ambiguous. The CDR3 consists of 14 residues. Germline assignment: CDR1 DFQATT and CDR2 SNEGSKA (reference sequence). V gave up 3 bases and J gave up 0 bases, with 6 bases separating them. In DNA form, the CDR3 reads TGCAGTGCTAGTGGCGGCTCTGGGGCCAACGTCCTGACTTTC. Protein: CSASGGSGANVLTF.

The V call is TRBV20-1, the J call TRBJ1-3; the D is unclear. Germline V gene data show CDR1 as DFQATT and CDR2 as SNEGSKA (reference sequence). V was shortened by 6 bases and J by 14 bases, with 17 bases between the two germline ends. The CDR3 consists of 11 residues. CDR3 sequence: CSALQSPRVYF. CDR3 nucleotide sequence: TGCAGTGCGCTACAGAGCCCGCGCGTATATTTT.

The chain joins TRBV9 to TRBJ2-1; D uncertain. V lost 0 bases and J 0 bases, leaving 13 bases between the germline ends. CDR3 length: 17 amino acids. The germline CDR1 and CDR2 sequences are SGDLS and YYNGEE. For the CDR3, the DNA is TGTGCCAGCAGCGTAGCCTTAAACGCGGCCTCCTACAATGAGCAGTTCTTC. Translated: CASSVALNAASYNEQFF.

V gene TRBV10-1 combines with J gene TRBJ1-1; no firm D call. The CDR3 sequence is 13 residues long. V lost 6 bases, J lost 1 base, and 9 bases lay in between. Germline-derived CDR1 and CDR2 are WNHNN and SYGVQD (reference sequence). The CDR3 coding sequence is TGCGCCAGCAGGGCCCAACCGAACACTGAAGCTTTCTTT. Translation gives CASRAQPNTEAFF.

The chain recombines TRBV10-2 with TRBJ1-2; possible D gene TRBD1, 5 bases. This CDR3 has 14 amino acids. Germline V gene sequence: CDR1 WSHSY, CDR2 SAAADI. Trimming cost V 8 bases and J 6 bases, with 19 bases left between them. CDR3 in amino acids: CASSNSGTGNGYTF. The CDR3 nucleotides are TGCGCCAGCTCCAATTCAGGGACTGGAAATGGCTACACCTTC.

The chain links TRBV6-5 to TRBJ1-4; D remains ambiguous. CDR3 length: 14 amino acids. The germline CDR1 and CDR2 sequences are MNHEY and SVGAGI. V lost 2 bases, J lost 0 bases, and 4 bases lay in between. DNA for the CDR3: TGTGCCAGCAGTTACAGGGCAACTAATGAAAAACTGTTTTTT. Translated: CASSYRATNEKLFF.

This chain joins TRBV5-1 and TRBJ1-1; D ambiguous. Trimming shortened V by 0 bases and J by 5 bases, and 8 bases separated the two germline ends. The CDR3 length is 13 residues. CDR1 and CDR2 (germline): SGHRS, YFSETQ. CDR3 loop: CASSLVLDTEAFF. The CDR3 DNA reads as TGCGCCAGCAGCTTGGTGTTAGATACTGAAGCTTTCTTT.

A single count supports this clone. This chain links TRBV5-1 with TRBJ1-2; a weak D match, TRBD1 (6 bases). V dropped 4 bases and J dropped 7 bases, with 23 bases sitting between them. This CDR3 spans 16 amino acids. CDR1 and CDR2 from the germline V gene are SGHRS and YFSETQ. This chain's CDR3 is CASSPHAWDTPAGYTF. The DNA of the CDR3 is TGCGCCAGCAGCCCACACGCATGGGACACCCCGGCTGGCTACACCTTC.

The chain uses TRBV29-1 and TRBJ1-1; D is unclear. V shed 5 bases and J shed 4 bases, with 14 bases lying between them. This CDR3 region has 13 residues. Germline assignment: CDR1 SQVTM and CDR2 ANQGSEA. CDR3 coding DNA: TGCAGCGTTCACGGGGTTTTGAGCACTGAAGCTTTCTTT. Protein: CSVHGVLSTEAFF.

A few counts support this clone. The junction departs from the called germline gene at one end, perhaps through a read error. The V gene is TRBV19, the J gene TRBJ2-5; D possibly corresponds to TRBD2 (6 bases). There are 15 residues in the CDR3. The germline CDR1 and CDR2 sequences are LNHDA and SQIVND (reference sequence). CDR3 sequence (DNA): TGTGCCAGTAGTGTAGACCGGGACGGAGGGGAGACCCAGTACTTC. This gives the protein CASSVDRDGGETQYF. Complete variable domain (other parts from reference TRBV19 and TRBJ2-5): DGGITQSPKYLFRKEGQNVTLSCEQNLNHDAMYWYRQDPGQGLRLIYYSQIVNDFQKGDIAEGYSVSREKKESFPLTVTSAQKNPTAFYLCASSVDRDGGETQYFGPGTRLLVL.

The gene calls are TRBV2 and TRBJ1-1, with a tentative D call TRBD1 (6 bases). CDR1 SNHLY and CDR2 FYNNEI come from the germline V gene. CDR3 length: 13 amino acids. The V end was cut by 7 bases, the J end by 3 bases, with 12 bases between. CDR3 amino acids: CASKRAGDTEAFF. CDR3 DNA: TGTGCCAGCAAACGGGCAGGGGACACTGAAGCTTTCTTT.

This sequence joins TRBV7-9 and TRBJ1-4; tentative D call: TRBD1 (5 bases). Germline lookup yields CDR1 SEHNR and CDR2 FQNEAQ (reference sequence). Deletions cut 1 base from V and 7 bases from J, with 10 bases between. CDR3 length: 14 residues. DNA of the CDR3: TGTGCCAGCAGCTTAGGGGGCTTAAGTGAAAAACTGTTTTTT. Translation: CASSLGGLSEKLFF. The full variable domain, rest sourced from reference TRBV7-9 and TRBJ1-4, is DTGVSQNPRHKITKRGQNVTFRCDPISEHNRLYWYRQTLGQGPEFLTYFQNEAQLEKSRLLSDRFSAERPKGSFSTLEIQRTEQGDSAMYLCASSLGGLSEKLFFGSGTQLSVL.

J is TRBJ1-5 and V is TRBV5-6; TRBD1 matches at 7 bases. Germline CDR1 reads SGHDT; CDR2 reads YYEEEE. CDR3 length: 17 amino acids. V gave up 0 bases and J gave up 1 base; unmatched junction bases: 7. The CDR3 is CASSLGRGRRSNQPQHF. The CDR3 bases are TGTGCCAGCAGCTTGGGAAGGGGGCGAAGAAGCAATCAGCCCCAGCATTTT.

This clone was counted only a few times. J is TRBJ1-2 and V is TRBV19; 8 bases align to TRBD1. This CDR3 spans 13 amino acids. The V gene end was trimmed by 3 bases and the J gene end by 7 bases; junction bases not matched to a gene: 4. Germline assignment: CDR1 LNHDA and CDR2 SQIVND (reference sequence). The chain's CDR3 is CASSIQGALGYTF. DNA for the CDR3: TGTGCCAGTAGTATCCAGGGGGCGCTTGGCTACACCTTC.

V usage is TRBV9 and J usage is TRBJ2-7, with D possibly matching TRBD2 (5 bases). V was clipped by 0 bases and J by 2 bases, with 15 bases between them. This CDR3 is 16 amino acids long. The germline V gene encodes CDR1 SGDLS and CDR2 YYNGEE. This chain's CDR3 is CASSVVKGGPPYEQYF. In DNA, the CDR3 is TGTGCCAGCAGCGTAGTAAAAGGAGGTCCCCCCTACGAGCAGTACTTC.

The CDR3 DNA reads TGTGCCAGCAGCGGGACTAGCGGGGGGCTCGGGTACGAGCAGTACTTC. Its protein product is CASSGTSGGLGYEQYF. The rearrangement links TRBV5-4 to TRBJ2-7; the match to TRBD2 covers 15 bases. This CDR3 is built from 16 residues. Trimming at V came to 4 bases and at J to 4 bases, leaving 6 bases not matched to a gene. Per the germline V gene, CDR1 is SGHNT and CDR2 is YYREEE (reference sequence).

The chain carries TRBV9 and TRBJ1-6; D uncertain. This CDR3 contains 18 residues. V lost 0 bases to trimming and J lost 2 bases, with 15 bases between them. Per germline, CDR1 SGDLS and CDR2 YYNGEE. The CDR3 here is CASSVDTGETAYNSPLHF. CDR3 bases: TGTGCCAGCAGCGTAGACACGGGAGAGACGGCCTATAATTCACCCCTCCACTTT.

V is TRBV30 and J is TRBJ1-1; D not certain. Germline V CDR1 and CDR2: GTSNPN, SVGIG (reference sequence). Trimming pared 2 bases from V and 5 bases from J, leaving 6 bases between. CDR3 length: 11 amino acids. The CDR3 loop is CAWSRTTEAFF. CDR3 nucleotide sequence: TGTGCCTGGAGTCGGACGACTGAAGCTTTCTTT.

The chain is built from TRBV19 and TRBJ2-5; D may be TRBD1 (6 bases). V shed 6 bases and J shed 3 bases, with 11 bases lying between them. This CDR3 has 13 residues. Germline V gene data show CDR1 as LNHDA and CDR2 as SQIVND (reference sequence). The chain's CDR3 is CASSNRVKETQYF. The CDR3 nucleotides are TGTGCCAGTAGCAACAGGGTTAAAGAGACCCAGTACTTC. Full variable domain (outside the CDR3, taken from reference TRBV19 and TRBJ2-5): DGGITQSPKYLFRKEGQNVTLSCEQNLNHDAMYWYRQDPGQGLRLIYYSQIVNDFQKGDIAEGYSVSREKKESFPLTVTSAQKNPTAFYLCASSNRVKETQYFGPGTRLLVL.

The chain joins TRBV30 to TRBJ1-3; no clear D gene. This CDR3 has 15 residues. The V and J ends lost 6 bases and 3 bases respectively, with 18 bases between them. CDR1 GTSNPN and CDR2 SVGIG come from the germline V gene (reference sequence). CDR3 nucleotides: TGTGCCTGTCCTAGGGCGGGTGCTCTTGGAAACACCATATATTTT. Translated, it gives CACPRAGALGNTIYF.

J is TRBJ2-7 and V is TRBV6-2 or TRBV6-3; unclear D gene. This CDR3 is built from 15 residues. Trimming left V 2 bases short and J 0 bases short, with 11 bases between. From germline, CDR1 is MNHEY and CDR2 SVGEGT. CDR3: CASSYVRISSYEQYF. The CDR3 DNA reads TGTGCCAGCAGTTACGTCAGAATAAGCTCCTACGAGCAGTACTTC.

This chain connects TRBV7-9 to TRBJ2-5; no reliable D call. Trimming shortened V by 2 bases and J by 4 bases, and 5 bases separated the two germline ends. The germline V gene encodes CDR1 SEHNR and CDR2 FQNEAQ (reference sequence). There are 12 residues in the CDR3. The DNA for the CDR3 is TGTGCCAGCAGCTTAAGTATAGAGACCCAGTACTTC. Amino acid sequence: CASSLSIETQYF.

This chain joins TRBV3-1 (or the pseudogene TRBV3-2) and TRBJ2-7, with TRBD2 as a possible D gene (6 bases). The V and J ends lost 1 base and 2 bases respectively, with 9 bases between them. Germline lookup yields CDR1 LGHDT and CDR2 YNNKEL (reference sequence). The CDR3 extends over 14 amino acids. For the CDR3, the DNA is TGTGCCAGCAGCCAAGTAAGGGAGGCCTACGAGCAGTACTTC. Translated, it gives CASSQVREAYEQYF.